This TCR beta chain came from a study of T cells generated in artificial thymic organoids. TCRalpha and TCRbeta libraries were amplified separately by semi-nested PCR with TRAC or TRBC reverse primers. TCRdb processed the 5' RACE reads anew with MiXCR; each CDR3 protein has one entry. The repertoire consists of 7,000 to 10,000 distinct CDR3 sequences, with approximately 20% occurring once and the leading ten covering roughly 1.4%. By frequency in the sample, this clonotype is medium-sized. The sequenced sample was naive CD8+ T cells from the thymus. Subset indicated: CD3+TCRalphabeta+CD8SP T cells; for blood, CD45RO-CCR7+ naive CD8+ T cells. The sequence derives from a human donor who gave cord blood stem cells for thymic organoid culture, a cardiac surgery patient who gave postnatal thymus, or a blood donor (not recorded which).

DNA of the CDR3: TGTGCCAGCAGTTTTTCAGGTCAAGAGACCCAGTACTTC. Encoded protein: CASSFSGQETQYF. The rearrangement uses TRBV27 and TRBJ2-5; D remains ambiguous. CDR3 length: 13 residues. Looked up from germline, CDR1 is MNHEY and CDR2 is SMNVEV (reference sequence). Trimming cost V 3 bases and J 2 bases, with 7 bases left between them.